The 10 T cell receptor beta chains below come from one sample, sequenced in a study of T-cell reconstitution after alpha-beta-depleted transplantation in children. Preparing the TCRbeta library involved the use of unique molecular identifiers. TCRdb called the PCR reads again in MiXCR, with one record for every CDR3 protein. Of 240,000 or so distinct CDR3 sequences listed, 6.5% to 9% are singletons. Sequences were derived from PBMCs, mostly from graft donor cells, sampled 180 days after TCRalphabeta/CD19-depleted stem cell transplant. The receptor source for this set is a male patient aged 10 to 17 who had a stem cell transplant for acute lymphoblastic leukemia, so the T cells may come from the graft donor.

V gene TRBV9 combines with J gene TRBJ2-6; TRBD2 matches 9 bases. The V segment lost 2 bases and the J segment 0 bases; nucleotides outside the gene matches: 6. The length of the CDR3 is 18 residues. Germline V gives CDR1 SGDLS, CDR2 YYNGEE. CDR3 protein: CASSVLAGPSSGANVLTF. The CDR3 nucleotides are TGTGCCAGCAGCGTCCTAGCGGGGCCAAGCTCTGGGGCCAACGTCCTGACTTTC.

This clonotype was seen repeatedly, ten times or more. The chain combines TRBV4-3 with TRBJ2-2, with D unclear. This CDR3 contains 12 residues. Germline lookup yields CDR1 LGHNA and CDR2 YSLEER. With 2 bases removed from V and 6 bases from J, the gap between germline ends came to 4 bases. This chain's CDR3 is CASSQLAGELFF. Here the CDR3 DNA reads TGCGCCAGCAGCCAACTGGCCGGGGAGCTGTTTTTT.

This clonotype came up many times. V and J are TRBV10-3 and TRBJ2-1, with 9 bases fitting TRBD2. The germline gives CDR1 ENHRY, CDR2 SYGVKD. With 8 bases clipped from V and 1 base from J, the junction kept 3 bases outside the gene matches. This CDR3 is 14 amino acids long. CDR3 DNA: TGTGCCATCGCGCTAGCGGGATCCTACAATGAGCAGTTCTTC. Protein product: CAIALAGSYNEQFF.

This clonotype showed up many times. This CDR3 is CASSFDPGGELFF. The CDR3 DNA follows: TGTGCCAGCAGCTTTGACCCCGGCGGGGAGCTGTTTTTT. J is TRBJ2-2 and V is TRBV5-6; no definite D call. This CDR3 is 13 amino acids long. Germline V lookup: CDR1 SGHDT, CDR2 YYEEEE. V lost 2 bases, J lost 7 bases, and 9 bases lay in between.

The sample holds many counts of this clonotype. This chain uses TRBV3-1 with TRBJ2-2; TRBD2 agrees at 8 bases. V was pared by 2 bases and J by 4 bases, with 6 bases of the junction left unmatched. The CDR3 has 16 amino acids. Germline V gene sequence: CDR1 LGHDT, CDR2 YNNKEL (reference sequence). The CDR3 region is CASSQPGLVTTGELFF. The CDR3 coding sequence is TGTGCCAGCAGCCAACCGGGACTAGTCACCACCGGGGAGCTGTTTTTT.

Many counts were recorded for this clonotype. V gene TRBV13 combines with J gene TRBJ2-3; 10 bases are a match to TRBD2. Germline assignment: CDR1 PRHDT and CDR2 FYEKMQ (reference sequence). The CDR3 extends over 16 amino acids. V shed 2 bases, J shed 6 bases, and the junction held 8 bases outside the gene matches. The CDR3 region has the DNA TGTGCCAGCAGCTTATTTCTAGCGGGGGCCGGGGATACGCAGTATTTT. Encoded protein: CASSLFLAGAGDTQYF.

This clonotype was seen many times. The rearrangement joins TRBV5-1 to TRBJ2-7; D might be TRBD1 or TRBD2, each matching 5 bases. V was pared by 5 bases and J by 2 bases, with 11 bases between. Looked up from germline, CDR1 is SGHRS and CDR2 is YFSETQ. The CDR3 covers 13 residues. The CDR3 sequence is CASSPGTTYEQYF. The CDR3 DNA is TGCGCCAGCAGTCCCGGGACGACCTACGAGCAGTACTTC.

The chain combines TRBV20-1 with TRBJ1-4; 7 bases line up with TRBD1. In germline, CDR1 is DFQATT, CDR2 SNEGSKA (reference sequence). Trimming took 6 bases from V and 10 from J; bases not matched to a gene: 8. This CDR3 contains 12 residues. The chain's CDR3 is CSALGQAGKLFF. The DNA for the CDR3 is TGCAGTGCCCTTGGACAGGCGGGAAAACTGTTTTTT.

This clonotype was seen ten or more times. V usage is TRBV20-1 and J usage is TRBJ2-3; TRBD1 agrees at 9 bases. The length of the CDR3 is 17 residues. CDR1 is DFQATT and CDR2 is SNEGSKA in the germline V gene (reference sequence). J gave up 3 bases and V 3 bases, and 13 bases lay outside the gene matches. The CDR3 nucleotides read TGCAGTGCTAGGACCCCGGGACAGGGAGGGAATACAGATACGCAGTATTTT. It translates to CSARTPGQGGNTDTQYF.

This clonotype has a count of ten or more. This sequence joins TRBV20-1 and TRBJ2-1, with 7 bases identical to TRBD2. After removal of 5 bases from V and 3 bases from J, the junction contained 13 bases not matched to a gene. Germline lookup yields CDR1 DFQATT and CDR2 SNEGSKA (reference sequence). The CDR3 runs to 16 residues. The CDR3 DNA is TGCAGTGCTTTGGCTAGCGGTCAGGGCGGCTACAATGAGCAGTTCTTC. As protein: CSALASGQGGYNEQFF.